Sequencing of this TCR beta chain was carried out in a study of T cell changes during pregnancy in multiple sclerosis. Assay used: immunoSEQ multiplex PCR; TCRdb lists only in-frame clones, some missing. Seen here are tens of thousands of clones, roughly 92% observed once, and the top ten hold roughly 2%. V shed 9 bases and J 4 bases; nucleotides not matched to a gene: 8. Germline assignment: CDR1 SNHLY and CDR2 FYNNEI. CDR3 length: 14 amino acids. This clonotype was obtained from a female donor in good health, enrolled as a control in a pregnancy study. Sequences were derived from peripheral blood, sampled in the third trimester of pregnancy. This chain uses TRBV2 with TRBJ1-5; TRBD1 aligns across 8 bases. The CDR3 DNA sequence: TGTGCCAGAAGTTGGACAGGGCGGAATCAGCCCCAGCATTTT. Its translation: CARSWTGRNQPQHF.